A single TCR beta chain is shown here with its context. Its target is unknown. The sample comes from a study of shared clonotypes between healthy human individuals. Study-wide findings and caveats: Four donors shared approximately 5% of their naive CD4 clonotypes.

CD4+ cells yielded CD45RA+ naive and CD45RA-negative memory subsets. Several immunoSEQ plates held equal portions of the genomic DNA taken from each subset. The repertoire was sequenced with immunoSEQ multiplex PCR; TCRdb's copy has only in-frame clones and lacks some. This repertoire shows nearly 1 million clones, over 60% found once; its top ten account for over 1.3%. CDR1 and CDR2 (germline): MNHNS, SASEGT. The CDR3 totals 13 residues. J gave up 4 bases and V 6 bases, and 4 bases lay outside the gene matches. The receptor's source is a man aged 18 to 35 in good health. The chain recombines TRBV6-1 with TRBJ1-1, with TRBD1 identical over 8 bases. The sequencing sample was made of memory CD4+ T cells sorted from blood. Indicated subset: CD45RA-negative fraction. CDR3 nucleotides: TGTGCCAGCAGGCCTACAGGGGGCACTGAAGCTTTCTTT. As protein: CASRPTGGTEAFF.